This TCR beta chain is from a study of T cell responses to AZD1222 COVID-19 vaccine. Germline CDR1 reads GTSNPN; CDR2 reads SVGIG (reference sequence). The V gene lost 4 bases and the J gene lost 6 bases, with 12 bases spanning the gap. The CDR3 consists of 13 residues. Comments on this clone: Its target is unknown.

TCRdb's copy holds only in-frame clones and misses some; the assay was immunoSEQ multiplex PCR. This table has around 150,000 clones, roughly 80% appearing once. Study findings and constraints: Only a handful of AZD1222 recipients, more than five in all, had baseline seropositivity.

The receptor was derived from an adult in good health. J is TRBJ1-4 and V is TRBV30; D is unresolved. The starting material was peripheral blood, obtained on day 0 of AZD1222 vaccination. The CDR3, as DNA: TGTGCCTGGAAGCCTGGGATCGATGAAAAACTGTTTTTT. This gives the protein CAWKPGIDEKLFF. The full variable domain, rest sourced from reference TRBV30 and TRBJ1-4, is SQTIHQWPATLVQPVGSPLSLECTVEGTSNPNLYWYRQAAGRGLQLLFYSVGIGQISSEVPQNLSASRPQDRQFILSSKKLLLSDSGFYLCAWKPGIDEKLFFGSGTQLSVL.